These 32 T cell receptor beta chains were sequenced from one sample in a study of blood T cell repertoires in COVID-19. Sequencing was performed with immunoSEQ multiplex PCR; in TCRdb, only in-frame clones are kept and a portion is missing. The sample includes some 140,000 clones, around 83% of them seen just once. Input material: peripheral blood. These receptors all stem from a woman older than 75 with acute or convalescent COVID-19.

The chain combines TRBV6-5 with TRBJ1-6, with 7 nucleotides matching TRBD1. This CDR3 has 15 residues. V was pared by 6 bases and J by 2 bases, with 4 bases of the junction left unmatched. CDR1 and CDR2 from the germline V gene are MNHEY and SVGAGI. CDR3 protein: CASRETGTYNSPLHF. CDR3 nucleotide sequence: TGTGCCAGCAGAGAGACAGGGACCTATAATTCACCCCTCCACTTT.

This clone was observed once. The chain combines TRBV7-9 with TRBJ2-5; 10 nucleotides agree with TRBD2. Germline V CDR1 and CDR2: SEHNR, FQNEAQ (reference sequence). This CDR3 has 14 amino acids. After removal of 7 bases from V and 5 bases from J, the junction contained 7 bases not matched to a gene. The CDR3 loop reads CASMTAGLAETQYF. As DNA, the CDR3 is TGTGCCAGCATGACTGCGGGACTAGCGGAGACCCAGTACTTC. Combining the CDR3 with reference TRBV7-9 and TRBJ2-5 gives the whole variable domain DTGVSQNPRHKITKRGQNVTFRCDPISEHNRLYWYRQTLGQGPEFLTYFQNEAQLEKSRLLSDRFSAERPKGSFSTLEIQRTEQGDSAMYLCASMTAGLAETQYFGPGTRLLVL.

The chain links TRBV5-1 to TRBJ1-6, with TRBD1 matching over 8 bases. V was clipped by 3 bases and J by 10 bases; unmatched bases: 9. Germline V lookup: CDR1 SGHRS, CDR2 YFSETQ. This CDR3 region has 15 residues. CDR3 sequence: CASSSQGARDSPLHF. The CDR3 nucleotides are TGCGCCAGCAGCTCCCAGGGGGCGAGAGACTCACCCCTCCACTTT.

The chain couples TRBV4-3 to TRBJ2-1, with 10 bases identical to TRBD1. Germline CDR1 is LGHNA and CDR2 is YSLEER. The CDR3 runs to 16 residues. Germline trimming cut 0 bases from V and 2 bases from J; bases unmatched to any gene: 1. The CDR3 bases are TGCGCCAGCAGCCAAGATGGGACAGGGGCCTACAATGAGCAGTTCTTC. Translated, it gives CASSQDGTGAYNEQFF.

This chain connects TRBV6-4 to TRBJ1-1; D is uncertain. Per germline, CDR1 MRHNA and CDR2 SNTAGT. The CDR3 is made up of 13 amino acids. Deletions cut 2 bases from V and 6 bases from J, with 10 bases between. The CDR3 nucleotides are TGTGCCAGCAGTGACATATCGGGAGCTGAAGCTTTCTTT. It yields the protein CASSDISGAEAFF.

The chain combines TRBV5-1 with TRBJ2-3, with D possibly TRBD2 on 7 matching bases. V dropped 4 bases and J dropped 5 bases, with 20 bases sitting between them. Per germline, CDR1 SGHRS and CDR2 YFSETQ. CDR3 length: 16 residues. The CDR3 DNA reads TGCGCCAGCAGCCCCGTGTCGGGGGGCCGAGGAGATACGCAGTATTTT. Its protein product is CASSPVSGGRGDTQYF.

Remarks on this clone: The identical CDR3 is also encoded by other nucleotide sequences in the sample. The gene calls are TRBV2 and TRBJ1-1, with 7 positions matching TRBD1. Germline CDR1 is SNHLY and CDR2 is FYNNEI. Germline trimming cut 6 bases from V and 0 bases from J; bases unmatched to any gene: 1. The CDR3 loop spans 13 amino acids. For the CDR3, the DNA is TGTGCCAGCAGGGGACAGTTGAACACTGAAGCTTTCTTT. Its translation is CASRGQLNTEAFF.

The chain is built from TRBV19 and TRBJ2-2, with TRBD1 identical over 7 bases. The germline V gene has CDR1 LNHDA and CDR2 SQIVND (reference sequence). The CDR3 covers 18 residues. The V and J ends lost 7 bases and 4 bases, in that order; junction bases with no gene match: 18. CDR3 region: CASKSGGNRGFGTGELFF. CDR3 in DNA: TGTGCCAGTAAATCTGGGGGCAACAGGGGTTTCGGCACCGGGGAGCTGTTTTTT.

V is TRBV4-2 and J is TRBJ1-5; 7 nucleotides line up with TRBD1. CDR3 length: 14 residues. Unmatched junction bases numbered 3, after V lost 0 bases and J lost 7 bases. Germline lookup yields CDR1 LGHNA and CDR2 YNFKEQ. Here the CDR3 reads CASSQEQGSQPQHF. In nucleotides, the CDR3 is TGTGCCAGCAGCCAAGAACAGGGGAGCCAGCCCCAGCATTTT.

CDR3 nucleotides: TGTGCCAGCAGCCCAAGGGACAGGGGTTTTGAAAAACTGTTTTTT. It encodes CASSPRDRGFEKLFF. The chain carries TRBV6-5 and TRBJ1-4, with 10 bases fitting TRBD1. V lost 6 bases, J lost 7 bases, and 8 bases stayed unmatched. The CDR3 has 15 residues. CDR1 and CDR2 from the germline V gene are MNHEY and SVGAGI.

The CDR3 nucleotides read TGTGCCATCGGCAGGGGACAGGGTGACTACGAGCAGTACTTC. This codes for CAIGRGQGDYEQYF. The rearrangement uses TRBV2 and TRBJ2-7, with 9 bases aligning to TRBD1. V lost 10 bases, J lost 3 bases, and 10 bases stayed unmatched. This CDR3 contains 14 residues. Germline CDR1 SNHLY, CDR2 FYNNEI.

This chain links TRBV6-2 or TRBV6-3 with TRBJ2-7; weak D call: TRBD1 (5 bases). The CDR3 has 14 amino acids. The V end lost 5 bases, the J end lost 6 bases, and 17 bases lay between the germline ends. Germline V gene data show CDR1 as MNHEY and CDR2 as SVGEGT. The CDR3 loop reads CASSITGPSGEQYF. CDR3 coding DNA: TGTGCCAGCAGTATCACAGGACCCTCCGGCGAGCAGTACTTC.

V and J are TRBV18 and TRBJ1-1; unclear D gene. The CDR3 runs to 14 residues. Trimming pared 1 base from V and 7 bases from J, leaving 13 bases between. Germline assignment: CDR1 KGHSH and CDR2 LQKENI. Here the CDR3 DNA reads TGTGCCAGCTCACCACGAAACAGTGATTTTGAAGCTTTCTTT. Translated, it gives CASSPRNSDFEAFF.

The V and J genes are TRBV2 and TRBJ1-2, with TRBD1 identical over 8 bases. The length of the CDR3 is 15 residues. CDR1 and CDR2 (germline): SNHLY, FYNNEI. The V and J ends lost 4 bases and 4 bases, in that order; junction bases with no gene match: 8. The CDR3 loop reads CASSADRGLFYGYTF. Here the CDR3 DNA reads TGTGCCAGCAGTGCCGACAGGGGATTATTCTATGGCTACACCTTC.

This clone came up once. This sequence joins TRBV30 and TRBJ1-5; a weak D match, TRBD1 (6 bases). CDR1 and CDR2 from the germline V gene are GTSNPN and SVGIG (reference sequence). The V and J ends lost 0 bases and 2 bases respectively, with 14 bases between them. The CDR3 has 16 residues. The chain's CDR3 is CAWSVKGGQGNQPQHF. The DNA of the CDR3 is TGTGCCTGGAGTGTAAAAGGGGGTCAGGGCAATCAGCCCCAGCATTTT.

This clone was seen a single time. V is TRBV5-1 and J is TRBJ2-2, with unresolved D. This CDR3 is 13 amino acids long. Germline V gene data show CDR1 as SGHRS and CDR2 as YFSETQ. The germline V and J ends were trimmed by 2 bases and 6 bases, with 8 bases remaining between them. CDR3 nucleotide sequence: TGCGCCAGCAGCTTTATTCGGGCCGGGGAGCTGTTTTTT. It is translated as CASSFIRAGELFF.

This chain links TRBV9 with TRBJ1-5; TRBD1 aligns across 8 bases. V gave up 0 bases and J gave up 6 bases; unmatched junction bases: 5. This CDR3 region has 15 residues. Germline V gene data show CDR1 as SGDLS and CDR2 as YYNGEE. CDR3 in amino acids: CASSVGLQGGQPQHF. CDR3 sequence (DNA): TGTGCCAGCAGCGTAGGTTTACAGGGGGGTCAGCCCCAGCATTTT.

This clone showed up just once. The CDR3 coding sequence is TGTGCCAGCAGCTTACACGCGGGGGATACTGAAGCTTTCTTT. This translates into CASSLHAGDTEAFF. The chain recombines TRBV11-3 with TRBJ1-1, with D maybe TRBD1 (5 bases). Germline V gene lookup returns CDR1 SGHNT and CDR2 YENEEA. V lost 2 bases to trimming and J lost 5 bases, with 12 bases between them. CDR3 length: 14 amino acids.

This clone has more than one count but fewer than ten. The chain employs TRBV7-3 and TRBJ1-1; 7 nucleotides agree with TRBD1. Per germline, CDR1 SGHTA and CDR2 FQGTGA. The V gene end was trimmed by 5 bases and the J gene end by 4 bases; junction bases not matched to a gene: 13. This CDR3 region has 16 residues. The CDR3 DNA reads as TGTGCCAGCAGCCACACCCAGGGGGTGGGGACCACTGAAGCTTTCTTT. Translated: CASSHTQGVGTTEAFF.

This clone was detected a few times. The chain employs TRBV7-9 and TRBJ1-1; a possible D gene is TRBD1 (5 bases). V lost 5 bases and J 2 bases, leaving 24 bases between the germline ends. This CDR3 region has 18 residues. Germline-derived CDR1 and CDR2 are SEHNR and FQNEAQ (reference sequence). The CDR3 protein is CASSPPEGPEGRNTEAFF. CDR3 bases: TGTGCCAGCAGCCCACCCGAGGGACCGGAGGGCAGAAACACTGAAGCTTTCTTT.

The rearrangement links TRBV2 to TRBJ1-2, with D perhaps matching TRBD1 (6 bases). Deletions cut 3 bases from V and 6 bases from J, with 17 bases between. Germline CDR1 SNHLY, CDR2 FYNNEI. The CDR3 runs to 15 residues. The CDR3 protein is CASSDRRQDSNGYTF. The CDR3 DNA follows: TGTGCCAGCAGTGATCGACGACAGGACTCAAATGGCTACACCTTC.

This chain connects TRBV14 to TRBJ1-6; a weak D match, TRBD1 (6 bases). The CDR3 consists of 17 residues. Germline CDR1 reads SGHDN; CDR2 reads FVKESK. Trimming removed 0 bases at V and 1 base at J, with 10 bases between. The CDR3: CASSQEGQTSYNSPLHF. CDR3 nucleotides: TGTGCCAGCAGCCAAGAAGGACAGACGTCCTATAATTCACCCCTCCACTTT.

In its sample, this clone was seen once. The chain carries TRBV19 and TRBJ2-3, with 9 bases lining up with TRBD1. J gave up 4 bases and V 5 bases, and 10 bases lay outside the gene matches. The CDR3 has 16 residues. Germline-derived CDR1 and CDR2 are LNHDA and SQIVND (reference sequence). CDR3 region: CASSSTTGGSADTQYF. The CDR3 DNA follows: TGTGCCAGTAGTTCTACGACAGGGGGATCCGCAGATACGCAGTATTTT.

In this sample, this clone turned up once. The genes are TRBV6-2 or TRBV6-3 and TRBJ2-1; 7 positions match TRBD2. Germline V gives CDR1 MNHEY, CDR2 SVGEGT. The CDR3 runs 15 residues. Unmatched junction bases numbered 5, after V lost 5 bases and J lost 1 base. CDR3 loop: CASSRLASSYNEQFF. The CDR3, as DNA: TGTGCCAGCAGTCGACTAGCCTCTTCCTACAATGAGCAGTTCTTC.

This clone was detected only once. The chain is built from TRBV30 and TRBJ1-2; the D gene is possibly TRBD1 (5 bases). Germline V gene sequence: CDR1 GTSNPN, CDR2 SVGIG (reference sequence). CDR3 length equals 16 residues. Between the trimmed V and J ends, which lost 3 bases and 2 bases, there was a span of 19 bases. The CDR3 DNA reads as TGTGCCTGGAGGATGGCCGAGACAGCCTTGAACTATGGCTACACCTTC. Its protein is CAWRMAETALNYGYTF.

The J gene is TRBJ1-3, the V gene TRBV5-1, with a possible D match to TRBD1 (6 bases). This CDR3 has 17 residues. V lost 4 bases and J lost 5, with 22 bases in between. The germline V gene encodes CDR1 SGHRS and CDR2 YFSETQ. The CDR3 loop is CASSPKTSGVPRNTIYF. The CDR3 DNA is TGCGCCAGCAGCCCCAAGACCTCAGGGGTTCCTAGAAACACCATATATTTT.

This chain connects TRBV19 to TRBJ2-7, with 11 nucleotides matching TRBD1. The CDR3 runs 13 residues. From germline, CDR1 is LNHDA and CDR2 SQIVND (reference sequence). V lost 7 bases, J lost 6 bases, and 5 bases stayed unmatched. CDR3 residues: CASTGTGGLEQYF. The DNA of the CDR3 is TGTGCCAGTACCGGGACAGGGGGGCTCGAGCAGTACTTC.

This chain's CDR3 is CASSVDDSNQPQHF. The CDR3 DNA reads as TGTGCCAGCAGCGTAGATGACTCAAATCAGCCCCAGCATTTT. The gene calls are TRBV9 and TRBJ1-5; D call uncertain. The germline V and J ends were trimmed by 0 bases and 4 bases, with 8 bases remaining between them. This CDR3 has 14 amino acids. CDR1 is SGDLS and CDR2 is YYNGEE in the germline V gene.

This chain uses TRBV6-5 with TRBJ1-1; TRBD1 is a possible D gene (5 bases). V lost 4 bases to trimming and J lost 3 bases, with 15 bases between them. Germline values: CDR1 MNHEY, CDR2 SVGAGI. The CDR3 sequence is 15 residues long. The CDR3 DNA follows: TGTGCCAGCAGTTCCCCCGCGGGGGTGGACACTGAAGCTTTCTTT. Protein: CASSSPAGVDTEAFF.

The CDR3 here is CASSALQGAREKLFF. The CDR3 nucleotides are TGTGCCAGTAGTGCCTTACAGGGGGCGCGGGAAAAACTGTTTTTT. This chain connects TRBV19 to TRBJ1-4; 9 nucleotides line up with TRBD1. Germline CDR1 is LNHDA and CDR2 is SQIVND (reference sequence). J was trimmed by 8 bases and V by 5 bases; bases with no gene match: 9. The CDR3 totals 15 residues.

The CDR3 protein is CASSRTGFPRDYGYTF. CDR3 nucleotides: TGTGCCAGCAGCCGGACAGGGTTTCCCCGAGACTATGGCTACACCTTC. The chain has TRBV7-9 and TRBJ1-2; TRBD1 aligns across 8 bases. This CDR3 has 16 residues. Germline V lookup: CDR1 SEHNR, CDR2 FQNEAQ (reference sequence). The ends lost 5 bases at V and 3 bases at J; junction bases unmatched: 11.

The chain couples TRBV3-1 (or the pseudogene TRBV3-2) to TRBJ1-1; TRBD1 matches at 8 bases. This CDR3 has 17 amino acids. The V gene end was trimmed by 3 bases and the J gene end by 6 bases; junction bases not matched to a gene: 15. The germline gives CDR1 LGHDT, CDR2 YNNKEL (reference sequence). The CDR3 sequence: CASSQTGRQGAWAEAFF. The CDR3 DNA is TGTGCCAGCAGCCAGACTGGGCGGCAGGGGGCTTGGGCTGAAGCTTTCTTT.